These T cell receptor beta chains were read from a single sample in a study of cytomegalovirus exposure and HLA in healthy donors. Libraries were prepared by immunoSEQ multiplex PCR; TCRdb keeps only in-frame clonotypes and omits some of them. Its table lists approximately 150,000 clones. Sequencing was carried out using PBMCs. The origin of the receptors is a woman in her forties in good health and CMV-seronegative. The CDR3 runs from the conserved cysteine through the conserved F or W. Each record gives: V gene, J gene, D gene, CDR3 protein, CDR3 DNA. The D gene is left open where the match is weak.

>TRBV7-3|TRBJ2-1|TRBD2
CASSLGLAGPSYNEQFF
TGTGCCAGCAGCTTAGGACTAGCGGGTCCCTCCTACAATGAGCAGTTCTTC
>TRBV5-1|TRBJ2-3|TRBD2
CASSLGSSGGTDTQYF
TGCGCCAGCAGCTTGGGGTCTAGCGGGGGCACAGATACGCAGTATTTT
>TRBV9|TRBJ2-3|.
CASSVGLSGTDTQYF
TGTGCCAGCAGCGTAGGGTTATCGGGCACAGATACGCAGTATTTT
>TRBV5-1|TRBJ2-7|.
CASSLATMSEQYF
TGCGCCAGCAGCTTGGCCACGATGAGCGAGCAGTACTTC
>TRBV4-2|TRBJ1-4|.
CASSQDRPANEKLFF
TGTGCCAGCAGCCAAGATAGGCCAGCGAATGAAAAACTGTTTTTT
>TRBV19|TRBJ2-3|TRBD2
CASSPPGGGFTDTQYF
TGTGCCAGTAGCCCCCCGGGCGGGGGGTTCACAGATACGCAGTATTTT
>TRBV2|TRBJ1-2|.
CASSEQAPPYGYTF
TGTGCCAGCAGTGAACAGGCACCCCCTTATGGCTACACCTTC
>TRBV15|TRBJ1-5|.
CATSRDFGGGNQPQHF
TGTGCCACCAGCAGAGATTTCGGGGGAGGGAATCAGCCCCAGCATTTT
>TRBV9|TRBJ1-2|TRBD1
CASSGTQGAGYGYTF
TGTGCCAGCAGCGGTACTCAGGGGGCTGGCTATGGCTACACCTTC
>TRBV10-3|TRBJ1-1|.
CAIRTGYDTEAFF
TGTGCCATCAGAACAGGGTACGACACTGAAGCTTTCTTT
>TRBV7-9|TRBJ1-4|TRBD1
CASSFPTGENEKLFF
TGTGCCAGCAGCTTCCCGACAGGGGAGAATGAAAAACTGTTTTTT
>TRBV19|TRBJ1-5|.
CASSRAGNQPQHF
TGTGCCAGTAGTAGGGCAGGCAATCAGCCCCAGCATTTT
>TRBV5-4|TRBJ2-5|TRBD1
CASSFSPGQQETQYF
TGTGCCAGCAGCTTTTCTCCGGGACAGCAAGAGACCCAGTACTTC
>TRBV5-4|TRBJ2-1|TRBD2
CASSLDQRGVGEFF
TGTGCCAGCAGCTTGGATCAGCGGGGGGTGGGTGAGTTCTTC
>TRBV19|TRBJ1-3|.
CASSIRTPHTIYF
TGTGCCAGTAGCATTAGGACTCCCCACACCATATATTTT